Sequencing of this T cell receptor beta chain was carried out in a study of cytomegalovirus exposure and HLA in healthy donors. In the PCR, 60 Vbeta and 13 Jbeta primers were used. The assay was immunoSEQ multiplex PCR, and TCRdb's table has in-frame clones only and misses some. The sample holds around 130,000 clones, about three quarters seen once. Study outcomes and limitations: Excluded: some indistinguishable V segments such as TRBV6-2 and TRBV6-3. Cytomegalovirus status, reportedly, was diagnosed with high specificity and sensitivity by the classifier.

Germline V lookup: CDR1 MNHNS, CDR2 SASEGT. The length of the CDR3 is 14 residues. V was shortened by 0 bases and J by 13 bases, with 15 bases between the two germline ends. Turning to this clone: Its antigen is unknown.

The chain is built from TRBV6-1 and TRBJ2-2; a weak D match, TRBD2 (6 bases). This TCR was sampled from a woman between 40 and 55 years old in good health and CMV-seronegative. What was sequenced was PBMCs. The CDR3 sequence: CASSEALDMRGLFF. In DNA, the CDR3 is TGTGCCAGCAGTGAAGCTCTGGACATGCGGGGGCTGTTTTTT.